This T cell receptor beta chain is from a study of T cell changes during pregnancy in multiple sclerosis. TCRdb's table, derived via immunoSEQ multiplex PCR, lists solely in-frame clones and lacks some. The table includes about 38,000 clones, 91% detected once. CDR3 size: 18 residues. Unmatched junction bases numbered 10, after V lost 2 bases and J lost 5 bases. The germline gives CDR1 SGHRS, CDR2 YFSETQ. This TCR was recovered from a female donor with multiple sclerosis, enrolled in a pregnancy study. This chain joins TRBV5-1 and TRBJ2-3; 14 nucleotides line up with TRBD2. The input for sequencing was CD8+ T cells from peripheral blood mononuclear cells, taken after pregnancy. CDR3 nucleotides: TGCGCCAGCAGCTTCGGACTAGCGGGGGGCCCTGAGAGAGATACGCAGTATTTT. Translating it yields CASSFGLAGGPERDTQYF.